This TCR beta chain was captured by sequencing in a study of T cell responses to AZD1222 COVID-19 vaccine. The repertoire was sequenced with immunoSEQ multiplex PCR; TCRdb's copy has only in-frame clones and lacks some. The data show under 95,000 clones, over 85% seen once. This CDR3 region has 17 residues. Germline trimming cut 1 base from V and 4 bases from J; bases unmatched to any gene: 10. The germline V gene encodes CDR1 SGHVS and CDR2 FQNEAQ. The chain joins TRBV7-8 to TRBJ2-7; 10 positions match TRBD2. The TCR sequence derives from an adult in good health. The input for sequencing was peripheral blood, taken on day 0 of AZD1222 vaccination. CDR3 bases: TGTGCCAGCAGCTTAGGCCGGCTAGCGGGAGTATCTTACGAGCAGTACTTC. Encoded protein: CASSLGRLAGVSYEQYF.